The entry that follows covers one T cell receptor (beta chain) sequence. Its antigen is unknown. The sample comes from a study of T-cell reconstitution after alpha-beta-depleted transplantation in children. Points from the study as a whole: It was newly produced T cells that mostly accounted for T-cell counts and diversity one year after transplant. About two months after transplant, alpha-beta T cells reportedly came from several hundred expanded graft clones. TCRbeta diversity was high at day 60 in some patients (a result of surviving recipient T cells and thymic progenitors).

From germline, CDR1 is SQVTM and CDR2 ANQGSEA. V shed 3 bases and J shed 5 bases, with 13 bases lying between them. This CDR3 region has 13 residues. Unique molecular identifiers were incorporated when the TCRbeta library was constructed. From the PCR reads, TCRdb called clonotypes with MiXCR, one entry per CDR3 protein. The top ten clones hold approximately 30% of a sample with some 450,000 distinct CDR3 sequences, over 40% of them seen once. The sequencing used PBMCs, collected before TCRalphabeta/CD19-depleted stem cell transplant. The receptor comes from a girl aged 2-10 years with aplastic anemia, due to receive a stem cell transplant. This chain links TRBV29-1 with TRBJ1-1; D is unresolved. CDR3 in DNA: TGCAGCGTTGACGGCCTGACTTTGACTGAAGCTTTCTTT. This codes for CSVDGLTLTEAFF.